These T cell receptor beta chains were read from a single sample in a study of control samples from healthy donors and cancer patients. Clones were read by immunoSEQ multiplex PCR, and TCRdb kept only the in-frame ones, dropping some. The repertoire includes approximately 170,000 clones, about 90% of them detected once, and 1.1% to 1.5% sits in the top ten. The material sequenced was blood. The receptors derive from a woman aged 45-65 years in good health. Each CDR3 is given with its conserved first and last residue. Fields, in order: D gene, V gene, J gene, clone size, CDR3 length, CDR3 DNA, CDR3 protein. D genes are given only for firm matches. For some rows the clone size is stated as once, few or many, or as a class when expanded; others skip it.

>NA|TRBV3-1/TRBV3-2|TRBJ2-5|NA|11
TGTGCCAGCCAAACAGGAGAGACCCAGTACTTC
CASQTGETQYF
>NA|TRBV6-1|TRBJ1-3|NA|15
TGTGCCAGCAGTGAAGGTCCAGGGTCTGGAAACACCATATATTTT
CASSEGPGSGNTIYF
>NA|TRBV21-1|TRBJ1-2|NA|17
TGTGCCAGCAGCACCCTCCAGGGGGGAAGAGCTAACTATGGCTACACCTTC
CASSTLQGGRANYGYTF
>TRBD2|TRBV27|TRBJ2-1|NA|16
TGTGCCAGCAGCTCAGGGACTAGCGGGATCCGAAATGAGCAGTTCTTC
CASSSGTSGIRNEQFF
>TRBD1|TRBV7-2|TRBJ1-1|NA|17
TGTGCCAGCAGCGCCGGGGGACAGGGGGCTCAGAACACTGAAGCTTTCTTT
CASSAGGQGAQNTEAFF
>NA|TRBV18|TRBJ1-1|NA|13
TGTGCCAGCTCATCTCGAGTGGACACTGAAGCTTTCTTT
CASSSRVDTEAFF
>NA|TRBV7-9|TRBJ1-1|NA|13
TGTGCCAGCATTGGGGACACGAACACTGAAGCTTTCTTT
CASIGDTNTEAFF
>TRBD1|TRBV5-1|TRBJ1-1|NA|14
TGCGCCAGCAGCCTGGACAGGGCGAACACTGAAGCTTTCTTT
CASSLDRANTEAFF
>NA|TRBV7-2|TRBJ1-5|once|16
TGTGCCAGCAGGGAGGGGGGCGTTGCGGGGAATCAGCCCCAGCATTTT
CASREGGVAGNQPQHF
>NA|TRBV7-9|TRBJ1-5|NA|13
TGTGCCAGCAGCTTGGGGGGGGATCAGCCCCAGCATTTT
CASSLGGDQPQHF
>NA|TRBV6-1|TRBJ1-6|NA|15
TGTGCCAGCAGTGATAAGGGGCAGGGCGGTTCACCCCTCCACTTT
CASSDKGQGGSPLHF
>TRBD1|TRBV6-5|TRBJ1-5|NA|14
TGTGCCATCGGGGACAGGTATAGCAATCAGCCCCAGCATTTT
CAIGDRYSNQPQHF
>NA|TRBV15|TRBJ2-5|NA|11
TGTGCCACCAGCAGAGTAGAGACCCAGTACTTC
CATSRVETQYF
>NA|TRBV21-1|TRBJ2-4|NA|18
TGTGCCAGCAGCAAAGTTTCGACTAGCGGGAGAGGAAAAAACATTCAGTACTTC
CASSKVSTSGRGKNIQYF
>NA|TRBV9|TRBJ2-1|NA|16
TGTGCCAGCAGCGGGGGACTGACACGCTCCTACAATGAGCAGTTCTTC
CASSGGLTRSYNEQFF
>NA|TRBV10-3|TRBJ1-2|NA|14
TGTGCCATCAGCTTGGGAGGGTTCATCGATGGCTACACCTTC
CAISLGGFIDGYTF
>TRBD2|TRBV5-1|TRBJ2-6|NA|19
TGCGCCAGCAGCCCGCTTACTAGCGGACGACTCCCGGGGGCCAACGTCCTGACTTTC
CASSPLTSGRLPGANVLTF
>TRBD1|TRBV12-3/TRBV12-4|TRBJ1-5|NA|13
TGTGCCAGCAGTGGACAGGGACATCAGCCCCAGCATTTT
CASSGQGHQPQHF
>NA|TRBV27|TRBJ1-1|NA|17
TGTGCCAGCAGTCCAAGTGAAGTGGAGTGGAGGAACACTGAAGCTTTCTTT
CASSPSEVEWRNTEAFF
>TRBD2|TRBV12-5|TRBJ2-5|NA|16
TGTGCTAGTGGTTCGGGATCTAGCGGGGTAGAGATGACCCAGTACTTC
CASGSGSSGVEMTQYF
>TRBD1|TRBV5-1|TRBJ2-7|NA|13
TGCGCCAGCAGCGGGACAGGGAACTACGAGCAGTACTTC
CASSGTGNYEQYF
>NA|TRBV13|TRBJ1-1|NA|12
TGTGCCAGCAGCCACCTACATCCGGAGGCTTTCTTT
CASSHLHPEAFF
>TRBD1|TRBV7-2|TRBJ2-2|NA|15
TGTGCCAGCAGCTCGCACAGGGGGCAAACCGGGGAGCTGTTTTTT
CASSSHRGQTGELFF
>NA|TRBV5-4|TRBJ1-1|few|16
TGTGCCAGCAGCTTGCCTCGGGCGGGGATGAACACTGAAGCTTTCTTT
CASSLPRAGMNTEAFF
>NA|TRBV11-2|TRBJ2-1|NA|13
TGTGCCAGCAGCTTAGGGCCCAGAAATGAGCAGTTCTTC
CASSLGPRNEQFF
>NA|TRBV25-1|TRBJ1-2|NA|14
TGTGCCAGCAGCGACTGGGGGGGGCGATATGGCTACACCTTC
CASSDWGGRYGYTF
>NA|TRBV28|TRBJ1-2|NA|13
TGTGCCAGCAGTTTGGAGTCTAACTATGGCTACACCTTC
CASSLESNYGYTF
>TRBD2|TRBV5-6|TRBJ2-1|NA|16
TGTGCCAGCAGCGTACTAGCGGGGGGGCCCAACAATGAGCAGTTCTTC
CASSVLAGGPNNEQFF
>TRBD1|TRBV7-9|TRBJ1-2|NA|15
TGTGCCAGCAGCTTAGGGACAGGGGGCGACTATGGCTACACCTTC
CASSLGTGGDYGYTF
>NA|TRBV20-1|TRBJ2-7|NA|11
TGCAGTGCCACGACCCTAGGGGAGCAGTACTTC
CSATTLGEQYF
>NA|TRBV6-5|TRBJ1-2|NA|14
TGTGCCAGCAGGCCGGACAGCCTCCTTTATGGCTACACCTTC
CASRPDSLLYGYTF
>TRBD1|TRBV27|TRBJ1-1|NA|20
TGTGCCAGCAGTTTATGGCCCTCCGGACAGGGGCGCGGCTCGAACACTGAAGCTTTCTTT
CASSLWPSGQGRGSNTEAFF
>NA|TRBV29-1|TRBJ1-2|NA|13
TGCAGCGTTGGGCGACAACTCTCTTCCGGCTACACCTTC
CSVGRQLSSGYTF
>NA|TRBV5-6|TRBJ1-1|NA|14
TGTGCCAGCAGCTCCTCCGGGGGAAGATCCGAAGCTTTCTTT
CASSSSGGRSEAFF
>NA|TRBV28|TRBJ1-1|NA|11
TGTGCCATATATCTCAACACTGAAGCTTTCTTT
CAIYLNTEAFF
>NA|TRBV5-3|TRBJ2-6|NA|16
TGTGCCAGAAGCGTCGGACGGCTCTCTGGGGCCAACGTCCTGACTTTC
CARSVGRLSGANVLTF
>TRBD2|TRBV5-4|TRBJ2-2|NA|16
TGTGCCAGCTCCCGGACTAGCGGGAGAAACACCGGGGAGCTGTTTTTT
CASSRTSGRNTGELFF
>NA|TRBV6-5|TRBJ1-3|NA|14
TGTGCCAGCAGGTCCAAGGGGGCTGGAAACACCATATATTTT
CASRSKGAGNTIYF